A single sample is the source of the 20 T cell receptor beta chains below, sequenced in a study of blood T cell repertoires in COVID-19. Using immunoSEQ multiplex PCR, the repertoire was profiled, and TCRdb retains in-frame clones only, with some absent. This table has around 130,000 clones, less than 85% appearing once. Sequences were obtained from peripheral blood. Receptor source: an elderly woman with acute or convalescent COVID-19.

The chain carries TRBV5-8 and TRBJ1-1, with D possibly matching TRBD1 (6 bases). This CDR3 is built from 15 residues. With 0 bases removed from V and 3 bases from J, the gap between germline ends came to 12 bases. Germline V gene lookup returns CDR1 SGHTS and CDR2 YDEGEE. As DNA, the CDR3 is TGTGCCAGCAGCTTGGCCTGGGGGCCCTACACTGAAGCTTTCTTT. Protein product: CASSLAWGPYTEAFF. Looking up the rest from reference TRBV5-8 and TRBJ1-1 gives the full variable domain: EAGVTQSPTHLIKTRGQQATLRCSPISGHTSVYWYQQALGLGLQFLLWYDEGEERNRGNFPPRFSGRQFPNYSSELNVNALELEDSALYLCASSLAWGPYTEAFFGQGTRLTVV.

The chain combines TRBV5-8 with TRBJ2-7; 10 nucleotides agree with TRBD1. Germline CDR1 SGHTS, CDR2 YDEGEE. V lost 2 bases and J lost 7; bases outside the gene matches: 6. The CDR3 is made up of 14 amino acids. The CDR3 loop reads CASSFLPGQGEQYF. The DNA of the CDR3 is TGTGCCAGCAGCTTCCTACCGGGACAGGGGGAGCAGTACTTC.

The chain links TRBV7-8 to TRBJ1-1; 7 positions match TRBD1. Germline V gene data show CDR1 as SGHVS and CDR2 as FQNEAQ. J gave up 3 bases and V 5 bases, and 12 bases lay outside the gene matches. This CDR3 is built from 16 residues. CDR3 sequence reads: CASSARWARGDTEAFF. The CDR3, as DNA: TGTGCCAGCAGCGCCCGTTGGGCCAGGGGGGACACTGAAGCTTTCTTT.

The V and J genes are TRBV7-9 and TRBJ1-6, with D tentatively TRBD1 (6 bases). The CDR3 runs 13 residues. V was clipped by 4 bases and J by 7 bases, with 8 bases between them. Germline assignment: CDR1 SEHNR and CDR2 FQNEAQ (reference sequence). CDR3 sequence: CASSSTGNSPLHF. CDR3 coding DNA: TGTGCCAGCAGCTCCACAGGGAATTCACCCCTCCACTTT. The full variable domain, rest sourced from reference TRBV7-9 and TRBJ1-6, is DTGVSQNPRHKITKRGQNVTFRCDPISEHNRLYWYRQTLGQGPEFLTYFQNEAQLEKSRLLSDRFSAERPKGSFSTLEIQRTEQGDSAMYLCASSSTGNSPLHFGNGTRLTVT.

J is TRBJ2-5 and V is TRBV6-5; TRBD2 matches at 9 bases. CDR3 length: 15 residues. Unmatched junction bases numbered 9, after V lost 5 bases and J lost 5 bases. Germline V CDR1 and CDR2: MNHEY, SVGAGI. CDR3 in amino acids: CASSTSAGGGETQYF. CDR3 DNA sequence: TGTGCCAGCAGTACCTCAGCGGGAGGAGGGGAGACCCAGTACTTC.

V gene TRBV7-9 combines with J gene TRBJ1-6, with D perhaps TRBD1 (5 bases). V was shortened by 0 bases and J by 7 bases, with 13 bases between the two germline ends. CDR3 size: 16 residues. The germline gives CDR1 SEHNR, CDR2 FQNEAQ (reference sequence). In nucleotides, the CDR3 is TGTGCCAGCAGCTTAGCTGCAGGGCGATCCAATTCACCCCTCCACTTT. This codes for CASSLAAGRSNSPLHF.

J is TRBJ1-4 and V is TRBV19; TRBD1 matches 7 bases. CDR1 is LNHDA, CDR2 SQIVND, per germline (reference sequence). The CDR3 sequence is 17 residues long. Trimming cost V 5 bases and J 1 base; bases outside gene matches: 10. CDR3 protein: CASSPWTGALTNEKLFF. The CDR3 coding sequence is TGTGCCAGTAGTCCGTGGACAGGCGCCTTAACTAATGAAAAACTGTTTTTT. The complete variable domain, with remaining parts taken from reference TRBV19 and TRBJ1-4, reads DGGITQSPKYLFRKEGQNVTLSCEQNLNHDAMYWYRQDPGQGLRLIYYSQIVNDFQKGDIAEGYSVSREKKESFPLTVTSAQKNPTAFYLCASSPWTGALTNEKLFFGSGTQLSVL.

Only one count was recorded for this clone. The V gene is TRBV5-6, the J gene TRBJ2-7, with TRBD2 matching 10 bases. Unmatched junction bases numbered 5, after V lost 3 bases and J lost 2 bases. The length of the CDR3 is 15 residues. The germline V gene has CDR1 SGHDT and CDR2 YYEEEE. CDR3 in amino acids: CASSYYSGGTYEQYF. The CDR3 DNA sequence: TGTGCCAGCAGCTACTATAGCGGGGGGACCTACGAGCAGTACTTC.

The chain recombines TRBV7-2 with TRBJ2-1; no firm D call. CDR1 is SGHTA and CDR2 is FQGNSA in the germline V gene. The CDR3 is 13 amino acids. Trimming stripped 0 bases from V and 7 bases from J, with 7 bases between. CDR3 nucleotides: TGTGCCAGCAGCTTAGCGCTAAATAATGAGCAGTTCTTC. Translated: CASSLALNNEQFF. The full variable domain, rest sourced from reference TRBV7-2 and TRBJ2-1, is GAGVSQSPSNKVTEKGKDVELRCDPISGHTALYWYRQSLGQGLEFLIYFQGNSAPDKSGLPSDRFSAERTGGSVSTLTIQRTQQEDSAVYLCASSLALNNEQFFGPGTRLTVL.

CDR3 region: CSVALTGFSTYGYTF. The CDR3 DNA reads as TGCAGCGTTGCCTTAACAGGTTTCTCCACCTATGGCTACACCTTC. The genes are TRBV29-1 and TRBJ1-2; weak D call: TRBD1 (5 bases). This CDR3 is built from 15 residues. Germline V CDR1 and CDR2: SQVTM, ANQGSEA. Trimming stripped 4 bases from V and 4 bases from J, with 19 bases between.

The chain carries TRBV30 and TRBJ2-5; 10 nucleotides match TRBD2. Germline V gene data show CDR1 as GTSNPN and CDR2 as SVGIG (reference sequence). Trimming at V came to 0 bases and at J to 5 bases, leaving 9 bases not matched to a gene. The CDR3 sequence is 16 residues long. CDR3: CAWSVQASGRRETQYF. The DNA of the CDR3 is TGTGCCTGGAGTGTACAGGCTAGCGGGAGACGGGAGACCCAGTACTTC.

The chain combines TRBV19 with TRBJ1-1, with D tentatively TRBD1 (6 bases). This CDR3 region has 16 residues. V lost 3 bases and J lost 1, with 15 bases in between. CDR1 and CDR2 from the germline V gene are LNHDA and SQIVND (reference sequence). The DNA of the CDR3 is TGTGCCAGTAGTATGGCGGCAGGGGCTCCGAACACTGAAGCTTTCTTT. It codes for CASSMAAGAPNTEAFF.

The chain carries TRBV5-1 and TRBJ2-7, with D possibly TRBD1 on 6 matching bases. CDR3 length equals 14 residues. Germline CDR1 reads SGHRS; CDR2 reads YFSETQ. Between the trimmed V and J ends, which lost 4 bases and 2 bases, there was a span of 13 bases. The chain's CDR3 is CASSSGTNPYEQYF. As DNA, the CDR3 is TGCGCCAGCAGCAGTGGGACAAACCCCTACGAGCAGTACTTC.

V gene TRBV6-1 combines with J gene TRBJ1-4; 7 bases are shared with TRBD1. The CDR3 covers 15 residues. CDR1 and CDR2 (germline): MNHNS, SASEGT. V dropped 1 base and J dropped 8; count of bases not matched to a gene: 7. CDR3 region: CASSEGLNRGEKLFF. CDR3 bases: TGTGCCAGCAGTGAAGGTTTGAACAGGGGAGAAAAACTGTTTTTT.

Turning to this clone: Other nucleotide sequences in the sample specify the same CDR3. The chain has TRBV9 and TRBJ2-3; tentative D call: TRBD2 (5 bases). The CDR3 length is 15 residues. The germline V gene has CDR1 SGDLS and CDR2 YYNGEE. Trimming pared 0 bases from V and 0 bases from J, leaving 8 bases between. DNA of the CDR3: TGTGCCAGCAGCGTAGTCGGCGGGAGCACAGATACGCAGTATTTT. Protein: CASSVVGGSTDTQYF.

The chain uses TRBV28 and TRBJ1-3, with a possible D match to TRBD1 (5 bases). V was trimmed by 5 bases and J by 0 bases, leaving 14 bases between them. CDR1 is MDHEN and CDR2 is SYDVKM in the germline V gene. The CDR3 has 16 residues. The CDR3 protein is CASSQLFDSSGNTIYF. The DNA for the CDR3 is TGTGCCAGCAGTCAATTATTTGACAGCTCTGGAAACACCATATATTTT.

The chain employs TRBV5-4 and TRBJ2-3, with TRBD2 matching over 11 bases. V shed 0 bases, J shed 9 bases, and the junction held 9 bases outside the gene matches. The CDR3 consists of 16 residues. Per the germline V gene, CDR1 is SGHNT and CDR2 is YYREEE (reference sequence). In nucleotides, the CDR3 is TGTGCCAGCAGCTTGGAACTAGCGGGGGTGAGGGAAACGCAGTATTTT. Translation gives CASSLELAGVRETQYF.

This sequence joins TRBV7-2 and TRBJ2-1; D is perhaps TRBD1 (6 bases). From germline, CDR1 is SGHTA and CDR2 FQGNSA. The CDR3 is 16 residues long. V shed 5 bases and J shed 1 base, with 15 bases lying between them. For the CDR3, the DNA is TGTGCCAGCAGCCCACAGACAAGGGGGTCCTACAATGAGCAGTTCTTC. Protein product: CASSPQTRGSYNEQFF.

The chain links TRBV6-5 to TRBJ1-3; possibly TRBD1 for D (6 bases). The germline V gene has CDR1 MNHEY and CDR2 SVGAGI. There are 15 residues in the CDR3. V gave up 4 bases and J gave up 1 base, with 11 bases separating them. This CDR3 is CASSSRGSSGNTIYF. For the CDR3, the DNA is TGTGCCAGCAGTTCGAGGGGGAGTTCTGGAAACACCATATATTTT.

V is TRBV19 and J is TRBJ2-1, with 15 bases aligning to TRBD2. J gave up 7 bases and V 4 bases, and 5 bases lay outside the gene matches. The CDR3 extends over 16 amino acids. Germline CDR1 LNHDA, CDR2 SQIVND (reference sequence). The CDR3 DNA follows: TGTGCCAGTAGTAGGGGGACTAGCGGGAGGTATAATGAGCAGTTCTTC. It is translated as CASSRGTSGRYNEQFF.